This TCR beta chain was obtained from a study of graft-versus-host responses after intestinal transplantation. About the research overall: Among the recipients, transplants were multivisceral, liver-intestinal, or isolated intestinal. Anti-thymocyte globulin was used for induction in all recipients, who then took tacrolimus and steroids for roughly 3 years. General observations from the study: Graft-versus-host to host-versus-graft clonal ratios in allografts were high in patients with graft-donor T cell macrochimerism. Declining HvG levels early post-transplant were linked to peak circulating GvH clone levels.

Using immunoSEQ multiplex PCR, the repertoire was profiled, and TCRdb retains in-frame clones only, with some absent. The sample records 4,800 or so clones, 72% being singletons. This CDR3 spans 12 amino acids. The germline V and J ends were trimmed by 1 base and 7 bases, with 7 bases remaining between them. Germline V CDR1 and CDR2: SGHVS, FQNEAQ. As concerns this clone: Its antigen is undetermined.

The sequence was obtained from a human patient who received an intestinal transplant, so some T cells may come from the graft donor. This chain uses TRBV7-8 with TRBJ1-2; D perhaps matches TRBD1 (6 bases). The sample here was PBMCs, taken roughly 540 days after intestinal transplant. CDR3 sequence (DNA): TGTGCCAGCAGCTTAGGAGGGGGTGGCTACACCTTC. Protein product: CASSLGGGGYTF.